This T cell receptor beta chain was captured by sequencing in a study of shared clonotypes between healthy human individuals. Study-wide context: Each donor's CD4 naive and CD4 memory cells filled three plates apiece, CD8 naive two, and CD8 memory one.

Germline CDR1 reads SGHDT; CDR2 reads YYEEEE. V was trimmed by 1 base and J by 4 bases, leaving 12 bases between them. This CDR3 has 14 amino acids. Every donor, a Caucasian adult, lived in Nashville, Tennessee. Naive CD4+ cells were CD45RA-selected; the remaining cells were memory. Some clones are missing from TCRdb's copy, which holds only in-frame ones; the method was immunoSEQ multiplex PCR. The sample holds over 700,000 clones; 55% to 80% are singletons and the top ten take approximately 2%. The chain couples TRBV5-6 to TRBJ2-7; weak D call: TRBD2 (7 bases). This receptor was identified in a woman in her thirties in good health. Sequencing input: memory CD4+ T cells sorted from blood. Indicated subset: CD45RA-negative fraction. The CDR3 is CASSLRGGGYEQYF. In DNA form, the CDR3 reads TGTGCCAGCAGCTTGAGGGGGGGCGGATACGAGCAGTACTTC.